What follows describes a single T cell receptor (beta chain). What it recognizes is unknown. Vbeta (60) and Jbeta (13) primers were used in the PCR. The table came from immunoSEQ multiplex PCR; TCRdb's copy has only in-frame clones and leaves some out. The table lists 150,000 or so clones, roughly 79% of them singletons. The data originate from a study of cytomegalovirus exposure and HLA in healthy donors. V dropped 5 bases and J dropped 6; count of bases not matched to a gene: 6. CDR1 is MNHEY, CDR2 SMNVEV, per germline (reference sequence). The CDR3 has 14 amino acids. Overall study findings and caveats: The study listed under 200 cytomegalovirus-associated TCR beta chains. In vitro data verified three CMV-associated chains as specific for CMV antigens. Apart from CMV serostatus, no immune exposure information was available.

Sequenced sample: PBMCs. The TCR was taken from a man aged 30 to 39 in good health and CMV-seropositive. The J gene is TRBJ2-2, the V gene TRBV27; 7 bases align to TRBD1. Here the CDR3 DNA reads TGTGCCAGCAGTCGTAGGGACAGACCCGGGGAGCTGTTTTTT. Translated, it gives CASSRRDRPGELFF.